The T cell receptor (beta chain) under discussion was sequenced for a study of TIL therapy for anti-PD-1-resistant metastatic lung cancer (dated by TCRdb to the early 2020s). Context from the whole study: A median age of approximately 50 years (range roughly 38-75) and a median tumor PD-L1 proportion score of 6% were recorded among enrolled patients. The cohort was predominantly lung adenocarcinoma, with several EGFR-mutant and two ALK-rearranged tumors, and half of patients were current or former smokers. Across the cohort, whole-exome sequencing showed a median non-synonymous tumor mutation burden of less than 1.7 mutations per megabase. T cell receptor beta sequencing of tumor and peripheral blood was used to follow clonotypes across the tumor, the expanded TIL product and serial blood samples.

Note on this clone: Its binding antigen is unknown. No base quality values were provided; no much bigger clone lies one nucleotide off.

In light of the paper, this sample's time point label describes: pre-treatment sample, taken before nivolumab and TIL therapy. The baseline tumor samples, taken from the same resection that was used to grow TIL, were excised metastases, most often pleural nodules or supraclavicular lymph nodes. Tumors were harvested prior to any PD-1/PD-L1 blockade, after which nivolumab was administered to patients, and lymphodepletion, expanded TIL infusion and IL-2 were given to patients who progressed. Adults with stage 4 NSCLC were enrolled from 2017 to January 2020 in a dual-center phase I trial. Samples were obtained from a single-arm, open-label phase I trial in which tumor-infiltrating lymphocyte therapy with nivolumab was evaluated in advanced non-small cell lung cancer. For each resected tumor, portions were snap-frozen in liquid nitrogen and kept at -80 degrees C. Using laser-capture macrodissection, tumor regions of interest were selected on H&E sections, then pulverized into approximately 16 mg aliquots and extracted using Qiagen Allprep kits.

General conclusions and limits of the study: The study protocol defined all tumor marker inferences as exploratory. Compared with baseline intratumoral T cells, expanded TIL cultures were more clonal and less diverse (median clonality around 5.7% vs 31%, p < 0.0001). High clonal turnover was observed in TIL culture, with many enriched product clones not detected in the baseline tumor, which suggested clonal contraction rather than faithful expansion. Because the cohort was highly selected, with more treatment-naive, never-smoker and oncogene-addicted patients than is typical, generalizability is limited.

The CDR3, from cysteine to phenylalanine, totals 13 residues. CDR3 DNA only is kept here, 39 bases in frame from base 1. Based on the germline V gene, the CDR1 and CDR2 sequences are SGHDT and YYEEEE. V lost 2 bases and J lost 3 bases; the stretch between them is 9 bases long. The immunoSEQ v3 hsTCRB kit was used to amplify TCR beta CDR3 regions from genomic DNA through bias-controlled multiplex PCR. The TCR libraries were sequenced on an Illumina NextSeq 500 to around 1.9 million read pairs for survey level or about 5-6 million read pairs for deep level. Turning to the authors' computational methods: V, D and J genes were assigned, non-productive sequences were removed, and clonality was reported by immunoSEQ Analyzer software. Repertoires were compared using productive Simpson clonality and Morisita overlap index of productive TRB rearrangements between infused TIL and blood. As stored in TCRdb, this immuneACCESS dataset retains in-frame rearrangements with V and J assigned. A fraction of the clones does not appear; measured against another copy, unresolved V genes explain less than half of the discrepancy, and the remainder lacks a known reason. V, J and clone size are those of that table, while D and trimming were read from the DNA. The sample records roughly 8,000 clones, around 74% of which are singletons. The ten most abundant clones make up roughly 7% of the sample.

The TCR originated in a person aged 25 to 79 with non-small cell lung cancer. This chain is built from TRBV5-6 and TRBJ2-7, with the D gene possibly TRBD1 or TRBD2, each one fitting 6 bases. The specimen comprised tumor tissue, sampled at baseline. The CDR3 corresponds to CASSFGGGYEQYF. The DNA reads as follows: TGTGCCAGCAGCTTCGGGGGCGGCTACGAGCAGTACTTC.